These 29 T cell receptor beta chains were sequenced from one sample in a study of blood T cells in healthy people across ages. A second roughly 7 to 12 cycle PCR used barcoded and J-beta primers. In TCRdb, the 5' RACE reads were re-called with MiXCR into one record per CDR3 protein. There are about 840,000 distinct CDR3 sequences in the sample; 25% to 30% occur only once, and about 9.4% lies in the top ten. Separately, the same data were catalogued under a study of T cells of mothers and their children.

Sequencing used blood. Receptor source: a middle-aged woman in good health.

About this clonotype itself: One end of the junction fails to match germline, which may point to a read error. The chain couples TRBV4-3 to TRBJ2-5, with 8 positions matching TRBD2. CDR1 is LGHNA and CDR2 is YSLEER in the germline V gene. The CDR3 loop spans 13 amino acids. CDR3 nucleotides: TGCGCCAGTAGCCAAGGGGACGGGGGGGTCCAGTACTTC. It encodes CASSQGDGGVQYF.

This clonotype was observed a few times. The chain uses TRBV20-1 and TRBJ1-6; D ambiguous. The CDR3 covers 12 residues. Germline lookup yields CDR1 DFQATT and CDR2 SNEGSKA (reference sequence). V gave up 6 bases and J gave up 4 bases, with 7 bases separating them. The CDR3 region is CSADLYNSPLHF. The CDR3 DNA reads TGCAGTGCCGACCTATATAATTCACCCCTCCACTTT.

CDR3 protein: CASSLKRWDSGGAETQYF. The CDR3 coding sequence is TGTGCCAGCAGCTTAAAGAGATGGGATAGCGGGGGGGCGGAGACCCAGTACTTC. The genes are TRBV7-3 and TRBJ2-5; TRBD2 agrees at 11 bases. The trim removed 1 base at V and 5 bases at J, leaving 12 bases unmatched. CDR3 length: 18 amino acids. The germline CDR1 and CDR2 sequences are SGHTA and FQGTGA.

At least ten counts were recorded for this clonotype. This rearrangement joins TRBV6-5 to TRBJ1-2; D might be TRBD1 (5 bases). Germline V gene data show CDR1 as MNHEY and CDR2 as SVGAGI. CDR3 length: 15 residues. Trimming cost V 6 bases and J 4 bases, with 18 bases left between them. The CDR3 DNA reads TGTGCCAGCAGACCCGGGACGGAGAAACTCTATGGCTACACCTTC. Protein: CASRPGTEKLYGYTF.

This chain joins TRBV5-5 and TRBJ2-2; 9 nucleotides agree with TRBD1. The CDR3 has 16 residues. Germline CDR1 is SGHKS and CDR2 is YYEKEE (reference sequence). Trimming removed 0 bases from V and 6 bases from J; junction bases left unmatched: 6. For the CDR3, the DNA is TGTGCCAGCAGCTTGGCCCCCCGGACAGGGGCCGGGGAGCTGTTTTTT. Its protein product is CASSLAPRTGAGELFF.

This clonotype appeared a few times. The rearrangement uses TRBV5-1 and TRBJ2-7, with D possibly matching TRBD1 (5 bases). CDR3 length: 14 residues. V was clipped by 7 bases and J by 2 bases, with 16 bases between them. The germline gives CDR1 SGHRS, CDR2 YFSETQ. Written as DNA, the CDR3 is TGCGCCAGCGAGACGGACACGCCAGCCTACGAGCAGTACTTC. Its protein is CASETDTPAYEQYF. Combining the CDR3 with reference TRBV5-1 and TRBJ2-7 gives the whole variable domain KAGVTQTPRYLIKTRGQQVTLSCSPISGHRSVSWYQQTPGQGLQFLFEYFSETQRNKGNFPGRFSGRQFSNSRSEMNVSTLELGDSALYLCASETDTPAYEQYFGPGTRLTVT.

The chain combines TRBV7-2 with TRBJ2-1; D possibly corresponds to TRBD1 (5 bases). CDR1 and CDR2 (germline): SGHTA, FQGNSA. The length of the CDR3 is 17 residues. V dropped 5 bases and J dropped 2 bases, with 19 bases sitting between them. The chain's CDR3 is CASSDSRRRVPYNEQFF. The CDR3 DNA sequence: TGTGCCAGCAGCGATTCTAGGCGCAGGGTCCCCTACAATGAGCAGTTCTTC. The full variable domain, with the rest looked up from reference TRBV7-2 and TRBJ2-1, is GAGVSQSPSNKVTEKGKDVELRCDPISGHTALYWYRQSLGQGLEFLIYFQGNSAPDKSGLPSDRFSAERTGGSVSTLTIQRTQQEDSAVYLCASSDSRRRVPYNEQFFGPGTRLTVL.

This clonotype was observed a handful of times. J is TRBJ2-7 and V is TRBV5-1, with D possibly TRBD2 on 6 matching bases. Trimming took off 2 bases at V and 1 base at J, with 28 bases between the two ends. Germline V gives CDR1 SGHRS, CDR2 YFSETQ. The CDR3 extends over 20 amino acids. CDR3 nucleotides: TGCGCCAGCAGCTTCCGTCCCCTCAGTTATGCGGGGCACCTTTCCTACGAGCAGTACTTC. Its protein is CASSFRPLSYAGHLSYEQYF. Together with reference TRBV5-1 and TRBJ2-7, the CDR3 gives the full variable domain: KAGVTQTPRYLIKTRGQQVTLSCSPISGHRSVSWYQQTPGQGLQFLFEYFSETQRNKGNFPGRFSGRQFSNSRSEMNVSTLELGDSALYLCASSFRPLSYAGHLSYEQYFGPGTRLTVT.

The rearrangement uses TRBV7-8 and TRBJ2-3; tentative D call: TRBD2 (5 bases). V was clipped by 2 bases and J by 2 bases, with 11 bases between them. This CDR3 region has 15 residues. Germline lookup yields CDR1 SGHVS and CDR2 FQNEAQ. CDR3: CASSLRTENTDTQYF. Written as DNA, the CDR3 is TGTGCCAGCAGCTTACGGACTGAGAACACAGATACGCAGTATTTT.

There are many counts of this clonotype. The chain combines TRBV6-2 or TRBV6-3 with TRBJ1-2, with D possibly TRBD1 on 6 matching bases. This CDR3 spans 16 amino acids. CDR1 and CDR2 from the germline V gene are MNHEY and SVGEGT. Trimming shortened V by 2 bases and J by 4 bases, and 17 bases separated the two germline ends. CDR3 protein: CASSYDTGIPGYGYTF. CDR3 DNA: TGTGCCAGCAGTTACGATACAGGGATCCCGGGCTATGGCTACACCTTC.

Comments on this clonotype: Relative to the germline gene, one junction end is altered; a read error may explain this. This rearrangement joins TRBV18 to TRBJ2-3; 7 bases line up with TRBD2. CDR1 and CDR2 (germline): KGHSH, LQKENI. CDR3 length equals 16 residues. CDR3 protein: CAGSPSGLGGTDTQYF. CDR3 DNA: TGTGCCGGCTCACCATCTGGACTAGGTGGCACAGATACGCAGTATTTT.

The CDR3 spells CASSLTTGGSPETQYF. Here the CDR3 DNA reads TGTGCCAGCAGTTTAACCACAGGGGGCTCCCCAGAGACCCAGTACTTC. This chain connects TRBV27 to TRBJ2-5; 9 bases map to TRBD1. V lost 2 bases to trimming and J lost 4 bases; unmatched junction nucleotides: 8. This CDR3 has 16 residues. Looked up from germline, CDR1 is MNHEY and CDR2 is SMNVEV (reference sequence).

This clonotype was seen repeatedly, ten times or more. This chain joins TRBV9 and TRBJ2-5; TRBD1 might be the D (6 bases). V gave up 4 bases and J gave up 1 base, with 11 bases separating them. Germline V gene data show CDR1 as SGDLS and CDR2 as YYNGEE. This CDR3 has 14 amino acids. The CDR3 spells CASSPRTAQETQYF. The CDR3 nucleotides read TGTGCCAGCAGCCCGCGGACAGCCCAAGAGACCCAGTACTTC.

This clonotype was seen ten or more times. The chain recombines TRBV5-6 with TRBJ2-1; no clear D gene. V lost 5 bases to trimming and J lost 3 bases, with 12 bases between them. There are 14 residues in the CDR3. CDR1 is SGHDT and CDR2 is YYEEEE in the germline V gene. CDR3 nucleotide sequence: TGTGCCAGCAGTCTTACAGATTACTACAATGAGCAGTTCTTC. It is translated as CASSLTDYYNEQFF.

The CDR3 region has the DNA TGTGCCAGCAGCTCGCACCGGAATGCTGCAGGGAATGAGCAGTACTTC. Protein product: CASSSHRNAAGNEQYF. This sequence joins TRBV7-8 and TRBJ2-1, with a tentative D call TRBD1 (5 bases). The J call may be incorrect, as the DNA end agrees better with TRBJ2-7. This CDR3 has 16 amino acids. The V gene's germline CDR1 is SGHVS and CDR2 FQNEAQ.

Regarding this clonotype: A much larger clone lies one base from this, so it may be a read error. The chain joins TRBV12-3 or TRBV12-4 to TRBJ2-7, with 9 positions matching TRBD1. Trimming removed 6 bases from V and 10 bases from J; junction bases left unmatched: 19. The CDR3 is 16 amino acids. CDR3 in DNA: TGTGCCAGCAGCGGACAGGGGCGCCCTCGGGGTGAGATCCAGTACTTC. Its translation is CASSGQGRPRGEIQYF.

The chain links TRBV28 to TRBJ2-2; D is possibly TRBD1 (6 bases). Germline CDR1 MDHEN, CDR2 SYDVKM. The CDR3 consists of 15 residues. V lost 7 bases, J lost 6 bases, and 18 bases lay in between. CDR3 coding DNA: TGTGCCAGCACTCGACAGGCTCTTGTCCCCGGGGAGCTGTTTTTT. This sequence encodes CASTRQALVPGELFF.

This clonotype was seen ten or more times. V gene TRBV28 combines with J gene TRBJ2-7, with D possibly being TRBD2 (6 bases). The CDR3 extends over 15 amino acids. The germline V and J ends were trimmed by 4 bases and 4 bases, with 17 bases remaining between them. CDR1 is MDHEN, CDR2 SYDVKM, per germline. CDR3 DNA sequence: TGTGCCAGCAGTTCTCAACGGGGACTTTCATACGAGCAGTACTTC. It specifies CASSSQRGLSYEQYF.

Comments on this clonotype: A much larger clone is a single base away; this may be a read error. The genes are TRBV5-1 and TRBJ2-4; TRBD1 or TRBD2 may be the D gene (6 bases each). This CDR3 is 14 amino acids long. Germline assignment: CDR1 SGHRS and CDR2 YFSETQ. Trimming removed 3 bases from V and 6 bases from J, with 13 bases in between. The CDR3 DNA reads as TGCGCCAGCAGCTCGTCCGGGGGCTCAAACATTCAGTACTTC. It yields the protein CASSSSGGSNIQYF.

This clonotype was detected many times. The rearrangement links TRBV7-2 to TRBJ1-5, with D perhaps TRBD1 (6 bases). The CDR3 is made up of 16 amino acids. The V and J ends lost 5 bases and 7 bases respectively, with 21 bases between them. Germline V lookup: CDR1 SGHTA, CDR2 FQGNSA. The CDR3 nucleotides read TGTGCCAGCAGCCCCCAGGGGCCCGGGGCGCGGCAGCCCCAGCATTTT. Translated: CASSPQGPGARQPQHF.

V is TRBV28 and J is TRBJ2-6; the D gene could be TRBD1 or TRBD2 (5 bases each). Germline CDR1 MDHEN, CDR2 SYDVKM. Trimming pared 5 bases from V and 2 bases from J, leaving 25 bases between. CDR3 length: 20 amino acids. CDR3 residues: CASSPSGQFWGNPGANVLTF. The CDR3 DNA follows: TGTGCCAGCAGTCCCTCAGGGCAGTTCTGGGGGAATCCTGGGGCCAACGTCCTGACTTTC. Supplemented by reference TRBV28 and TRBJ2-6, the full variable domain reads DVKVTQSSRYLVKRTGEKVFLECVQDMDHENMFWYRQDPGLGLRLIYFSYDVKMKEKGDIPEGYSVSREKKERFSLILESASTNQTSMYLCASSPSGQFWGNPGANVLTFGAGSRLTVL.

V and J are TRBV20-1 and TRBJ1-2; D possibly corresponds to TRBD1 (5 bases). Trimming removed 2 bases from V and 5 bases from J, with 12 bases in between. The CDR3 is 13 residues long. The V gene's germline CDR1 is DFQATT and CDR2 SNEGSKA (reference sequence). In nucleotides, the CDR3 is TGCAGTGCTAGATACAACCAGGGTTATGGCTACACCTTC. Residues: CSARYNQGYGYTF.

The chain combines TRBV7-2 with TRBJ2-1; 9 bases are shared with TRBD2. This CDR3 has 15 residues. After removal of 8 bases from V and 1 base from J, the junction contained 6 bases not matched to a gene. Germline V gives CDR1 SGHTA, CDR2 FQGNSA. The CDR3 nucleotides read TGTGCCAGCCCGCCGCGGGGGGGTTCCTACAATGAGCAGTTCTTC. Its protein product is CASPPRGGSYNEQFF.

This clonotype was recorded a few times. The genes are TRBV20-1 and TRBJ2-3; D gene unclear. The V gene's germline CDR1 is DFQATT and CDR2 SNEGSKA (reference sequence). The V end lost 3 bases, the J end lost 3 bases, and 13 bases lay between the germline ends. CDR3 length: 14 amino acids. CDR3 residues: CSARLVRLTDTQYF. DNA for the CDR3: TGCAGTGCTAGGTTAGTCAGGTTGACAGATACGCAGTATTTT.

This clonotype was seen many times. V usage is TRBV6-5 and J usage is TRBJ2-7; D is undetermined. There are 12 residues in the CDR3. From germline, CDR1 is MNHEY and CDR2 SVGAGI. Trimming pared 2 bases from V and 6 bases from J, leaving 8 bases between. CDR3 DNA sequence: TGTGCCAGCAGTTACGGGTCTCTCGAGCAGTACTTC. It codes for CASSYGSLEQYF.

In regard to this clonotype: A single base separates this from a much larger clone, so it may be a read error. The J gene is TRBJ2-1, the V gene TRBV6-2 or TRBV6-3; D not certain. CDR3 length: 13 amino acids. The germline V gene has CDR1 MNHEY and CDR2 SVGEGT. V lost 8 bases and J lost 9, with 17 bases in between. In nucleotides, the CDR3 is TGTGCCAGCGGTTCGTATCCTAACGCTGAGCAGTTCTTC. The encoded protein is CASGSYPNAEQFF.

This clonotype was seen many times. The chain is built from TRBV12-3 or TRBV12-4 and TRBJ1-2; maybe TRBD1 (6 bases). The CDR3 runs to 15 residues. The germline V and J ends were trimmed by 8 bases and 4 bases, with 20 bases remaining between them. The DNA of the CDR3 is TGTGCCAGCCGCCGACAGGTTGGAGATGCCTATGGCTACACCTTC. It translates to CASRRQVGDAYGYTF.

This clonotype was observed at least ten times. A read error may produce the germline difference seen at one junction end. This sequence joins TRBV7-3 and TRBJ1-1, with D tentatively TRBD1 (6 bases). Germline loops: CDR1 SGHTA, CDR2 FQGTGA. The CDR3 spans 15 residues. As DNA, the CDR3 is TGTGCCAGCAGCCTAACTCCGGGACAGAACACTGAAGCTTTCTTT. Protein: CASSLTPGQNTEAFF. Together with reference TRBV7-3 and TRBJ1-1, the CDR3 gives the full variable domain: GAGVSQTPSNKVTEKGKYVELRCDPISGHTALYWYRQSLGQGPEFLIYFQGTGAADDSGLPNDRFFAVRPEGSVSTLKIQRTERGDSAVYLCASSLTPGQNTEAFFGQGTRLTVV.

Regarding this clonotype: A much larger clone differs from this one at a single base, so this may be a read error. The gene calls are TRBV29-1 and TRBJ2-1; 10 positions match TRBD2. The V gene's germline CDR1 is SQVTM and CDR2 ANQGSEA. V lost 8 bases, J lost 5 bases, and 6 bases stayed unmatched. CDR3 length: 13 residues. In DNA, the CDR3 is TGCAGCATTGGTAGCGGGGGGAACAATGAGCAGTTCTTC. Amino acid sequence: CSIGSGGNNEQFF.